This T cell receptor beta chain was sequenced during a study of T cells in Graves' hyperthyroidism and ophthalmopathy. Across the whole study: Peripheral blood was collected at initial diagnosis, before any treatment. Study-level results: Blood also contained most expanded thyroid clonotypes above 0.001. The model's output predicted ophthalmopathy at a median of roughly 6 months prior to onset.

This clonotype appeared many times. Its antigen is still unknown. Regions amplified from RNA transcripts were the TCR beta CDR3 regions. The HTBI primer set served for first-round RT-PCR of the TCR CDR3. Using its own MiXCR run on the multiplex PCR reads, TCRdb lists one record per CDR3 protein. The profile covers some 620,000 distinct CDR3 sequences, with 15% to 20% appearing a single time and over 3.5% taken by the ten largest. V was trimmed by 3 bases and J by 4 bases, leaving 12 bases between them. Germline values: CDR1 SGHNT, CDR2 YENEEA. This CDR3 has 14 amino acids. The sample comprised blood. The origin of this receptor is a woman aged 25 to 39 with Graves' hyperthyroidism. The chain has TRBV11-3 and TRBJ1-1; TRBD1 is a possible D gene (6 bases). CDR3 sequence: CASSFTGYGTEAFF. DNA of the CDR3: TGTGCCAGCAGCTTTACAGGGTATGGCACTGAAGCTTTCTTT.